This TCR beta chain was recovered during a study of shared clonotypes between healthy human individuals (dated by TCRdb to 2019 to 2021). The study in broad terms: Three men and two women, aged 18 to 49 years, made up the cohort. Per donor, three plates each were used for CD4 naive and CD4 memory, two for CD8 naive, and one for CD8 memory. To estimate repertoire size and how much clonotypes are shared between individuals, the study performed deep sequencing of blood TCR repertoires from a few healthy adults. To increase sequencing depth and limit assay-specific biases, TCR repertoire library preparation and sequencing were carried out by different laboratories using diverse techniques. Per donor, leukapheresis produced somewhere between about 0.8 and 9 billion PBMCs.

The donors were healthy, HIV-negative adults who had no recently reported acute infections or vaccinations. Every donor was a Caucasian adult residing in Nashville, Tennessee, USA. CD4+ T cells were enriched by magnetic negative selection; naive cells were then positively selected on CD45RA, and the negative fraction formed the memory subset. Blood was obtained by leukapheresis, after which PBMCs were separated by Ficoll-Histopaque density gradient centrifugation and cryopreserved in liquid nitrogen vapor phase. Purity and quantity of every magnetically sorted T cell population were checked by analytical flow cytometry. Each sorted fraction had its genomic DNA isolated and then quantified by UV absorbance on a Nanodrop 2000c. Using the deep immunoSEQ assay, multiplex PCR amplified TCR CDR3 regions from genomic DNA. For each cell subset, the extracted genomic DNA was distributed evenly across all wells of several immunoSEQ 96-well plates, and each plate served as one replicate. For sorted subsets, approximately 210 ng genomic DNA, equal to 30,000 or so T cell genomes, was loaded into each replicate PCR. Purified libraries were measured with a Qubit 3.0 fluorometer, size-checked on a Bioanalyzer 2100, and measured again with the KAPA Library Quantification kit. Each immunoSEQ 96-well plate was sequenced on its own single-read 150-cycle Illumina NextSeq 550 flow cell. The authors' analysis ran thus. Because only junctional sequences without quality scores were contained in the immunoSEQ output, filtering matching that applied to full-length reads could not be performed. Sequences were annotated with PyIR, a Python wrapper for IgBLAST v1.9, using IMGT germline references to assign V/J genes and CDR3. Any read was removed if the V/J assignment was weak (E-value above 1e-6), the CDR3 was missing, or the read contained stop codons, out-of-frame junctions, or ambiguous translated residues. V3J clonotypes were defined as sequences sharing the same inferred V gene, J gene, and CDR3 amino acid sequence. The percentage overlap between two repertoires was calculated by dividing the number of shared unique clonotypes by the size of the smaller repertoire. RTK rarefaction, the Chao1 estimator, and Recon v2.1 estimates of unobserved clonotypes were used to assess repertoire richness. OLGA was used to compute generation probabilities for all TCRbeta clonotypes that the gDNA method yielded from a handful of donors. As stored in TCRdb, this immuneACCESS dataset retains in-frame rearrangements with V and J assigned. A fraction of the clones does not appear; measured against another copy, unresolved V genes explain less than half of the discrepancy, and the remainder lacks a known reason. From that table come the V and J calls and clone size; the DNA was used to work out D and trimming. The sample yields about 990,000 clones; about 84% were counted once. The ten largest account for roughly 0.57% of the sample.

Concerning this clone itself: Its antigen specificity is not known. No base quality information exists; no much larger clone differs at one position.

Per the germline V gene (reference sequence), GTSNPN is the CDR1 and SVGIG is the CDR2. CDR3 length: 16 amino acids, cysteine to phenylalanine. The kept DNA is CDR3 alone, 48 bases in frame from the first base. V lost 5 bases and J lost 1 base, and the count of bases not matched to a germline gene is 13. The paper as a whole reports these results and caveats: About 4.5% of naive CD4, 3.5% of naive CD8, roughly 2.4% of memory CD4, and about 0.4% of memory CD8 clonotypes were shared across four donors. Estimated clonotype richness was generally larger for naive than for memory subsets. Even with the large sequencing depth, rarefaction of the sorted-subset datasets indicated that sequencing was incomplete. Because the study included a small number of donors, the genetic and exposure-history diversity represented was limited. Based on pairwise subsampling, the degree of clonotype sharing among donors was expected to be affected by sequencing depth. Sampling was restricted to blood, and TCR repertoires in tissue are likely to differ from TCR repertoires in blood. Compared with non-shared clonotypes, clonotypes shared by all four sorted-subset donors had higher generation probabilities.

The specimen was memory CD4+ T cells from PBMCs. Sample cell subset or site, as interpreted from the label and publication: CD45RA-negative fraction. This receptor chain uses TRBV30 and TRBJ2-7, with TRBD1 matching 8 junction bases. The TCR sequence derives from a man younger than 35 in good health. Some clones in this sample may be carry-over from other donors' samples. The CDR3 amino acid sequence is: CAWVRAGGLLSYEQYF. The sequence in DNA is TGTGCCTGGGTGCGGGCAGGGGGCCTTCTTTCCTACGAGCAGTACTTC.